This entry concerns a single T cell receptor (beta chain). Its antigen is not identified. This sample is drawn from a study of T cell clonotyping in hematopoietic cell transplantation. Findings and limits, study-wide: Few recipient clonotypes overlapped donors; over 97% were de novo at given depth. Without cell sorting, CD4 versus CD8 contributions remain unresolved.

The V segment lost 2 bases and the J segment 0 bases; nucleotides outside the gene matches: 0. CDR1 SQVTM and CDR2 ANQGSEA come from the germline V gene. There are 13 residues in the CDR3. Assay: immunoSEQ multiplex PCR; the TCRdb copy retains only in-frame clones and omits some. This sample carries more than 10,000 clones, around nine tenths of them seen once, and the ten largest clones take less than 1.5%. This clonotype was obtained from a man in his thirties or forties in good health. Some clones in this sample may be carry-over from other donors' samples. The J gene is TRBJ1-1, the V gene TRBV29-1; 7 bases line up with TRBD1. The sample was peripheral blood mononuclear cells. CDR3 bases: TGCAGCGTTGAACAGGGGGTGAACACTGAAGCTTTCTTT. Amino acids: CSVEQGVNTEAFF.